The 24 T cell receptor beta chains presented below share a single source sample, sequenced in a study of cytomegalovirus exposure and HLA in healthy donors. The PCR contained 60 Vbeta and 13 Jbeta primers. Profiled with immunoSEQ multiplex PCR; TCRdb holds only in-frame clones, not every one. This table holds 150,000 to 200,000 clones, over 70% found once. Sequenced material: PBMCs. These receptors came from a man aged 35 to 55 in good health and CMV-seropositive.

This sequence joins TRBV14 and TRBJ1-3; 7 positions agree with TRBD1. The CDR3 runs to 14 residues. Germline V lookup: CDR1 SGHDN, CDR2 FVKESK. The J segment lost 4 bases and the V segment lost 4 bases, leaving 4 bases of the junction unmatched. Written as DNA, the CDR3 is TGTGCCAGCAGCCGACAGGGAATAGGAAACACCATATATTTT. This translates into CASSRQGIGNTIYF.

The genes are TRBV15 and TRBJ2-7, with 12 bases that match TRBD1. The CDR3 has 15 amino acids. V dropped 0 bases and J dropped 11; count of bases not matched to a gene: 8. CDR1 and CDR2 (germline): LNHNV, YYDKDF (reference sequence). This chain's CDR3 is CATSRDRGTGGMEYF. As DNA, the CDR3 is TGTGCCACCAGCAGAGATAGGGGGACAGGGGGCATGGAGTACTTC.

V and J are TRBV29-1 and TRBJ1-2; a possible D gene is TRBD1 (5 bases). The CDR3 runs 13 residues. Trimming pared 3 bases from V and 5 bases from J, leaving 13 bases between. Germline CDR1 is SQVTM and CDR2 is ANQGSEA. CDR3 region: CSVDQTGVYGYTF. In DNA form, the CDR3 reads TGCAGCGTTGACCAGACGGGGGTGTATGGCTACACCTTC.

The chain joins TRBV5-5 to TRBJ1-5, with D tentatively TRBD1 (5 bases). The CDR3 runs 14 residues. V shed 5 bases and J shed 3 bases, with 12 bases lying between them. Germline CDR1 reads SGHKS; CDR2 reads YYEKEE (reference sequence). This CDR3 is CASSPDRYNQPQHF. The CDR3 nucleotides are TGTGCCAGCAGTCCAGACAGATACAATCAGCCCCAGCATTTT.

This chain links TRBV19 with TRBJ1-1; D is uncertain. The germline CDR1 and CDR2 sequences are LNHDA and SQIVND (reference sequence). V was pared by 9 bases and J by 8 bases, with 16 bases between. The CDR3 sequence is 12 residues long. CDR3: CASGPVSREAFF. As DNA, the CDR3 is TGTGCCAGCGGTCCCGTATCCCGCGAAGCTTTCTTT.

V gene TRBV12-5 combines with J gene TRBJ2-2, with TRBD2 matching over 7 bases. Germline loops: CDR1 LGHNT, CDR2 FRNRAP. This CDR3 has 14 amino acids. V was clipped by 6 bases and J by 3 bases; unmatched bases: 4. The DNA of the CDR3 is TGTGCTAGTGGGCGGGAGATCTACACCGGGGAGCTGTTTTTT. Protein: CASGREIYTGELFF.

The chain is built from TRBV30 and TRBJ2-1; unclear D gene. V lost 4 bases to trimming and J lost 4 bases, with 11 bases between them. Germline assignment: CDR1 GTSNPN and CDR2 SVGIG (reference sequence). This CDR3 is built from 13 residues. The CDR3 loop is CAWTPQIYNEQFF. Written as DNA, the CDR3 is TGTGCCTGGACTCCACAGATATACAATGAGCAGTTCTTC. The whole variable domain, filled in from reference TRBV30 and TRBJ2-1, reads SQTIHQWPATLVQPVGSPLSLECTVEGTSNPNLYWYRQAAGRGLQLLFYSVGIGQISSEVPQNLSASRPQDRQFILSSKKLLLSDSGFYLCAWTPQIYNEQFFGPGTRLTVL.

The J gene is TRBJ2-5, the V gene TRBV5-1, with 12 bases fitting TRBD2. The DNA end lines up better with TRBJ2-7; the J call may be wrong. The CDR3 is made up of 17 amino acids. Germline loops: CDR1 SGHRS, CDR2 YFSETQ. Here the CDR3 DNA reads TGCGCCAGCAGCTTGGGCCTAGCGGGAGGGCCCTCCTACGAGCAGTACTTC. The encoded protein is CASSLGLAGGPSYEQYF.

The gene calls are TRBV19 and TRBJ1-1; D remains unclear. Germline V CDR1 and CDR2: LNHDA, SQIVND (reference sequence). V lost 7 bases and J 9 bases, leaving 15 bases between the germline ends. The CDR3 totals 12 residues. The chain's CDR3 is CASISRVYQAFF. CDR3 bases: TGTGCCAGTATCTCGAGGGTTTACCAAGCTTTCTTT.

The chain joins TRBV14 to TRBJ2-3, with D uncertain. Deletions cut 1 base from V and 5 bases from J, with 4 bases between. This CDR3 spans 12 amino acids. Germline V lookup: CDR1 SGHDN, CDR2 FVKESK. CDR3 residues: CASSQVLDTQYF. For the CDR3, the DNA is TGTGCCAGCAGCCAAGTTCTAGATACGCAGTATTTT. The full variable domain, completed using reference TRBV14 and TRBJ2-3, is EAGVTQFPSHSVIEKGQTVTLRCDPISGHDNLYWYRRVMGKEIKFLLHFVKESKQDESGMPNNRFLAERTGGTYSTLKVQPAELEDSGVYFCASSQVLDTQYFGPGTRLTVL.

This chain links TRBV7-2 with TRBJ2-3, with a possible D match to TRBD2 (5 bases). Germline V gene data show CDR1 as SGHTA and CDR2 as FQGNSA. The CDR3 runs 13 residues. V dropped 3 bases and J dropped 6 bases, with 10 bases sitting between them. This CDR3 reads CASSFRGRDTQYF. In nucleotides, the CDR3 is TGTGCCAGCAGCTTCCGGGGAAGGGATACGCAGTATTTT.

The chain links TRBV5-4 to TRBJ1-6; 7 bases line up with TRBD1. There are 14 residues in the CDR3. V was clipped by 3 bases and J by 7 bases; unmatched bases: 4. The germline gives CDR1 SGHNT, CDR2 YYREEE (reference sequence). The DNA for the CDR3 is TGTGCCAGCAGCTACAGGGGATACAATTCACCCCTCCACTTT. As protein: CASSYRGYNSPLHF.

The CDR3 nucleotides are TGCGCCAGCAGCAAGGGACAGGGCAATTGGGAGACCCAGTACTTC. Translated: CASSKGQGNWETQYF. The V call is TRBV5-1, the J call TRBJ2-5, with 9 bases matching TRBD1. Losses at the gene ends were 4 bases for V and 5 bases for J; bases not matched to a gene: 9. This CDR3 comprises 15 residues. Germline values: CDR1 SGHRS, CDR2 YFSETQ. Together with reference TRBV5-1 and TRBJ2-5, the CDR3 gives the full variable domain: KAGVTQTPRYLIKTRGQQVTLSCSPISGHRSVSWYQQTPGQGLQFLFEYFSETQRNKGNFPGRFSGRQFSNSRSEMNVSTLELGDSALYLCASSKGQGNWETQYFGPGTRLLVL.

The J gene is TRBJ2-7, the V gene TRBV4-1, with TRBD1 identical over 8 bases. V trimming: 3 bases; J trimming: 2 bases; junction bases outside the gene matches: 12. The germline gives CDR1 MGHRA, CDR2 YSYEKL. The CDR3 runs to 17 residues. The CDR3 coding sequence is TGCGCCAGCAGCCACCTTCAACAGACAGGGGTCCCCTACGAGCAGTACTTC. Encoded protein: CASSHLQQTGVPYEQYF.

The chain employs TRBV27 and TRBJ1-2; 7 nucleotides line up with TRBD1. The V segment lost 6 bases and the J segment 0 bases; nucleotides outside the gene matches: 7. The CDR3 has 15 amino acids. Germline-derived CDR1 and CDR2 are MNHEY and SMNVEV (reference sequence). Here the CDR3 DNA reads TGTGCCAGCAGACCCCAGACAGGGACTAACTATGGCTACACCTTC. This sequence encodes CASRPQTGTNYGYTF.

The CDR3: CATSRGGRHNTGELFF. In DNA form, the CDR3 reads TGTGCCACCAGCAGAGGAGGGAGACACAACACCGGGGAGCTGTTTTTT. V is TRBV15 and J is TRBJ2-2; D possibly corresponds to TRBD2 (5 bases). V was cut by 1 base and J by 2 bases, with 11 bases left in between. This CDR3 contains 16 residues. Per the germline V gene, CDR1 is LNHNV and CDR2 is YYDKDF (reference sequence).

The chain is built from TRBV15 and TRBJ1-6; TRBD1 matches 9 bases. Germline CDR1 reads LNHNV; CDR2 reads YYDKDF (reference sequence). Unmatched junction bases numbered 4, after V lost 6 bases and J lost 7 bases. The CDR3 runs to 14 residues. CDR3 sequence: CATRIDRGNSPLHF. The CDR3 bases are TGTGCCACCAGAATCGACAGGGGGAATTCACCCCTCCACTTT. Filled out from reference TRBV15 and TRBJ1-6, the complete variable domain reads DAMVIQNPRYQVTQFGKPVTLSCSQTLNHNVMYWYQQKSSQAPKLLFHYYDKDFNNEADTPDNFQSRRPNTSFCFLDIRSPGLGDTAMYLCATRIDRGNSPLHFGNGTRLTVT.

The genes are TRBV7-2 and TRBJ1-2; possible D gene TRBD1, 6 bases. Germline V gene sequence: CDR1 SGHTA, CDR2 FQGNSA. The CDR3 runs 13 residues. Trimming removed 3 bases at V and 5 bases at J, with 10 bases between. CDR3: CASSLGGRYGYTF. As DNA, the CDR3 is TGTGCCAGCAGCTTGGGGGGGCGTTATGGCTACACCTTC.

V is TRBV30 and J is TRBJ2-7; D gene uncertain. CDR1 GTSNPN and CDR2 SVGIG come from the germline V gene (reference sequence). V gave up 0 bases and J gave up 5 bases, with 14 bases separating them. The CDR3 loop spans 14 amino acids. This CDR3 reads CAWSVIQVGNEQYF. DNA for the CDR3: TGTGCCTGGAGTGTAATTCAGGTCGGAAACGAGCAGTACTTC.

The V and J genes are TRBV27 and TRBJ2-7; D might be TRBD2 (7 bases). V was pared by 9 bases and J by 4 bases, with 13 bases between. The CDR3 totals 12 residues. Looked up from germline, CDR1 is MNHEY and CDR2 is SMNVEV (reference sequence). The CDR3 region is CARGGGRYEQYF. CDR3 bases: TGTGCCAGGGGAGGGGGGAGGTACGAGCAGTACTTC.

The V and J genes are TRBV27 and TRBJ2-7; perhaps TRBD1 as D (6 bases). Germline CDR1 reads MNHEY; CDR2 reads SMNVEV (reference sequence). The CDR3 is made up of 13 amino acids. The V gene lost 3 bases and the J gene lost 2 bases, with 8 bases spanning the gap. The CDR3 loop reads CASSFGQTYEQYF. The CDR3 DNA follows: TGTGCCAGCAGTTTTGGACAGACCTACGAGCAGTACTTC.

The chain couples TRBV30 to TRBJ1-5; 8 bases agree with TRBD1. Germline V gene data show CDR1 as GTSNPN and CDR2 as SVGIG (reference sequence). This CDR3 spans 12 amino acids. Trimming cost V 5 bases and J 11 bases; bases outside gene matches: 8. Here the CDR3 reads CAWGTGLRAQHF. CDR3 coding DNA: TGTGCCTGGGGGACAGGTTTAAGGGCCCAGCATTTT.

The chain links TRBV5-4 to TRBJ2-7; D is unresolved. V lost 0 bases and J 0 bases, leaving 10 bases between the germline ends. CDR1 and CDR2 (germline): SGHNT, YYREEE (reference sequence). CDR3 length: 15 amino acids. The CDR3, as DNA: TGTGCCAGCAGCTTGGGCTCTGCCAGCTCCTACGAGCAGTACTTC. Amino acids: CASSLGSASSYEQYF.

V and J are TRBV5-1 and TRBJ1-1; D is undetermined. V lost 0 bases and J 1 base, leaving 10 bases between the germline ends. CDR1 and CDR2 from the germline V gene are SGHRS and YFSETQ. CDR3 length equals 15 residues. CDR3 sequence (DNA): TGCGCCAGCAGCTTGGTCCCGGCGGGGAACACTGAAGCTTTCTTT. Translated: CASSLVPAGNTEAFF.